In this sample, the clone carrying this TCR beta chain turned up once. This sample is drawn from a study of blood T cell repertoires in COVID-19. At the level of the study: T cells, B-cell-depleted T cells, or PBMCs supplied cDNA or gDNA.

The authors' processing: How many nucleated cells were present was estimated from reference gene primer amplification. Assay: immunoSEQ multiplex PCR; the TCRdb copy retains only in-frame clones and omits some. V and J calls and clone size are as listed in that table; D and trimming were resolved from the DNA. The table records 150,000 to 200,000 clones, roughly 90% of them present only once. Individuals aged about 18 to 90 years were recruited from fewer than 25 US areas. Germline values: CDR1 MNHEY, CDR2 SMNVEV (reference sequence). The CDR3 is 12 amino acids. Trimming shortened V by 7 bases and J by 4 bases, and 10 bases separated the two germline ends.

Sequenced input: PBMCs or T cells enriched from blood (not recorded which). The gene calls are TRBV27 and TRBJ1-2; maybe TRBD1 (5 bases). This TCR was recovered from a woman in her 50s who had recovered from COVID-19. CDR3 amino acids: CASTTRGYGYTF. The DNA of the CDR3 is TGTGCCAGCACCACAAGGGGCTATGGCTACACCTTC.